A selection of T cell receptor beta chains follows, all from one sample in a study of metastatic and nonmetastatic thyroid tumors. With MiXCR, TCRdb called clones anew from the PCR reads. The repertoire holds 16,000 or so clones, with roughly 24% as singletons. The sequencing input was tumor tissue. These receptor sequences come from a female donor with papillary thyroid cancer or a benign thyroid nodule (not recorded which). Some clones in this sample may be carry-over from other donors' samples. Both conserved end residues are part of each CDR3.

V	J	CDR3
TRBV7-8	TRBJ1-1	CASSSPRGRANTEAFF
TRBV20-1	TRBJ2-3	CSAPLRLAASTDTQYF
TRBV3-1	TRBJ1-2	CASSHGTGYGYTF
TRBV14	TRBJ1-4	CASSQDVHRGIEKLFF
TRBV12-3/TRBV12-4	TRBJ2-7	CASSFTTTPYEQYF
TRBV6-4	TRBJ2-2	CASSRSTGGTNTGELFF
TRBV5-6	TRBJ2-3	CASSFAHSTDTQYF
TRBV6-1	TRBJ2-7	CASSEEIAGAYEQYF
TRBV6-1	TRBJ1-5	CASSTGRGYSNQPQHF
TRBV7-2	TRBJ2-7	CASSFRTGGREQYF
TRBV5-1	TRBJ2-7	CASSGDPASLGYEQYF
TRBV10-3	TRBJ2-7	CAISERDRASYEQYF
TRBV18	TRBJ2-3	CASSPSGGGQRTDTQYF
TRBV13	TRBJ2-2	CASSTTNGNTGELFF
TRBV12-3/TRBV12-4	TRBJ2-5	CASSHPGTQETQYF
TRBV20-1	TRBJ2-7	CSARPRGRVEQYF
TRBV4-1	TRBJ2-2	CASSRGQGPAGELFF
TRBV11-2	TRBJ2-7	CASSHTDTFYEQYF
TRBV28	TRBJ1-5	CASSFTGGNQPQHF
TRBV7-6	TRBJ2-1	CASSLGSGRAPEQFF
TRBV6-1	TRBJ1-3	CASSGHGKVLSGNTIYF
TRBV27	TRBJ2-2	CASSLVGVTGELFF
TRBV9	TRBJ2-2	CASSKNTGELFF
TRBV19	TRBJ2-7	CASNEGGRYEQYF
TRBV6-1	TRBJ1-1	CASWPQGDMNTEAFF
TRBV6-2/TRBV6-3	TRBJ2-3	CASSYTREDTQYF
TRBV6-2/TRBV6-3	TRBJ1-6	CASSLSSGGLYNSPLHF
TRBV5-1	TRBJ2-1	CASSLAGSYNEQFF
TRBV11-2	TRBJ1-1	CASSASTTEAFF
TRBV20-1	TRBJ2-7	CSARDPGTGAYEQYF
TRBV11-2	TRBJ2-7	CASSQGSVFEQYF
TRBV20-1	TRBJ1-1	CSAAGTGAGNTEAFF
TRBV28	TRBJ1-1	CASRKTPGQNIEAFF
TRBV20-1	TRBJ2-7	CSARRASRTPYEQYF
TRBV28	TRBJ2-7	CASSLGWMRGEQYF
TRBV7-8	TRBJ2-7	CASSLGSGFYF
TRBV6-4	TRBJ1-1	CASSRTQNTEAFF
TRBV7-6	TRBJ1-1	CASSREEDTEAFF
TRBV9	TRBJ2-3	CASSVREGLPDTQYF
TRBV29-1	TRBJ1-2	CSVEKMTGGYGYTF
TRBV7-9	TRBJ2-1	CASSVRDNSYNEQFF
TRBV30	TRBJ1-6	CAWSVLATNSPLHF
TRBV20-1	TRBJ2-5	CSAGRFDRVWETQYF
TRBV18	TRBJ1-2	CASSLDRGYGYTF
TRBV7-8	TRBJ1-2	CASSLLKTGENYGYTF
TRBV27	TRBJ2-3	CASSLYMKPSDTQYF
TRBV11-2	TRBJ1-6	CASSAGGGTWDSPLHF
TRBV25-1	TRBJ1-3	CPSSYRGRMNTIYF
TRBV4-1	TRBJ2-3	CASSPPTGGLDTQYF
TRBV6-2/TRBV6-3	TRBJ1-2	CASSAPETGVAYGYTF
TRBV20-1	TRBJ2-2	CSARGLAGTGELFF
TRBV19	TRBJ2-1	CASSMTQHEQFF
TRBV27	TRBJ1-5	CASSLSVNQPQHF
TRBV20-1	TRBJ1-3	CSANAWPENSGNTIYF
TRBV6-5	TRBJ2-3	CASSYHTSGRGADTQYF
TRBV6-2/TRBV6-3	TRBJ2-2	CASSWTSGRPGELFF
TRBV6-1	TRBJ1-5	CASSEGYSNQPQHF
TRBV7-3	TRBJ2-3	CASRKMGDTDTRYF
TRBV28	TRBJ1-1	CASEDTEAFF
TRBV6-1	TRBJ2-1	CASSRDRAYEHFF